The 18 T cell receptor beta chains in this list originate from one sample, sequenced in a study of T cells after yellow fever vaccination. TCRdb processed the 5' RACE reads anew with MiXCR; each CDR3 protein has one entry. The sample consists of about 140,000 distinct CDR3 sequences, 5% to 8% of them appearing once. Sequences were derived from CD4+ T cells sorted from PBMCs, sampled 10 days after the yellow fever booster vaccination. The receptors originated from a young man who received the YFV17D yellow fever vaccine.

A remark on this clonotype: This may stem from a read error, because a much larger clone lies one nucleotide away. This sequence joins TRBV9 and TRBJ2-5, with no clear D. CDR1 and CDR2 from the germline V gene are SGDLS and YYNGEE. The CDR3 covers 13 residues. The CDR3 sequence is CASTVAPGETQYF. The CDR3 DNA reads as TGTGCCAGCACCGTAGCCCCGGGAGAGACCCAGTACTTC.

With regard to this clonotype: A much larger clone differs from this one at a single base, so this may be a read error. This chain joins TRBV5-1 and TRBJ2-7, with 9 nucleotides matching TRBD1. From germline, CDR1 is SGHRS and CDR2 YFSETQ. This CDR3 comprises 14 residues. The V gene end was trimmed by 3 bases and the J gene end by 7 bases; junction bases not matched to a gene: 8. The DNA of the CDR3 is TGCGCCAGCAGCTCGGGACAGGGAGTTGGGGAGCAGTACTTC. This sequence encodes CASSSGQGVGEQYF.

On this clonotype itself: A read error may be the cause here, since a much bigger clone is one base away. The rearrangement links TRBV12-3 or TRBV12-4 to TRBJ2-7, with D possibly being TRBD1 (5 bases). Trimming removed 3 bases at V and 5 bases at J, with 20 bases between. The CDR3 is 16 amino acids. For the CDR3, the DNA is TGTGCCAGCAGTTTTAACCTAACAGGTAAAGGGAACGAGCAGTACTTC. It specifies CASSFNLTGKGNEQYF.

At least ten counts were recorded for this clonotype. Here the CDR3 reads CATTGVGQGAGEAFF. In DNA form, the CDR3 reads TGTGCCACCACGGGAGTGGGACAGGGGGCAGGTGAAGCTTTCTTT. The V gene is TRBV28, the J gene TRBJ1-1, with 12 bases lining up with TRBD1. J was trimmed by 7 bases and V by 10 bases; bases with no gene match: 13. Germline assignment: CDR1 MDHEN and CDR2 SYDVKM. The length of the CDR3 is 15 residues.

This clonotype has at least ten counts. The chain carries TRBV20-1 and TRBJ2-7; the match to TRBD2 covers 11 bases. V dropped 1 base and J dropped 2; count of bases not matched to a gene: 10. The CDR3 has 17 residues. From germline, CDR1 is DFQATT and CDR2 SNEGSKA (reference sequence). As DNA, the CDR3 is TGCAGTGCTAGAGCAACCGGGACTAGCGGTGGAACCTACGAGCAGTACTTC. This translates into CSARATGTSGGTYEQYF.

This clonotype was counted ten times or more. The V and J genes are TRBV7-9 and TRBJ2-2; 9 positions match TRBD1. The J segment lost 3 bases and the V segment lost 2 bases, leaving 4 bases of the junction unmatched. This CDR3 has 16 residues. Germline lookup yields CDR1 SEHNR and CDR2 FQNEAQ (reference sequence). CDR3 in amino acids: CASSLNRGPDTGELFF. Written as DNA, the CDR3 is TGTGCCAGCAGCTTAAACAGGGGGCCCGACACCGGGGAGCTGTTTTTT.

This clonotype has at least ten counts. The chain joins TRBV6-5 to TRBJ2-2; D perhaps matches TRBD2 (6 bases). In germline, CDR1 is MNHEY, CDR2 SVGAGI. V lost 6 bases to trimming and J lost 2 bases, with 13 bases between them. CDR3 size: 15 residues. CDR3 residues: CASSSIGLNTGELFF. CDR3 in DNA: TGTGCCAGCAGCTCCATAGGACTAAACACCGGGGAGCTGTTTTTT.

Concerning this clonotype itself: One base away lies a much larger clone, so this may be a sequencing read error. The V call is TRBV20-1, the J call TRBJ1-1, with 9 nucleotides matching TRBD1. This CDR3 has 13 amino acids. The germline V gene has CDR1 DFQATT and CDR2 SNEGSKA (reference sequence). The CDR3, as DNA: TGCTGTGCTCCGACAGGGGGTGGCACTGAAGCTTTCTTT. Translating it yields CCAPTGGGTEAFF.

The table lists this clonotype with a few counts. The rearrangement uses TRBV9 and TRBJ2-5; D uncertain. Germline V gives CDR1 SGDLS, CDR2 YYNGEE. The V gene lost 0 bases and the J gene lost 3 bases, with 12 bases spanning the gap. This CDR3 contains 15 residues. The DNA of the CDR3 is TGTGCCAGCAGCGTAGTTCCTAGTAGCAAAGAGACCCAGTACTTC. Its translation is CASSVVPSSKETQYF.

Many counts were recorded for this clonotype. The chain uses TRBV20-1 and TRBJ2-3; TRBD2 matches at 14 bases. J was trimmed by 1 base and V by 5 bases; bases with no gene match: 8. This CDR3 has 17 residues. The germline V gene encodes CDR1 DFQATT and CDR2 SNEGSKA (reference sequence). The DNA of the CDR3 is TGCAGTGCTGCCGGGACTAGCGGGAGTGGTGGCACAGATACGCAGTATTTT. Translation: CSAAGTSGSGGTDTQYF.

This clonotype was recorded at least ten times. The CDR3 loop reads CASSSGDSYNEQFF. The CDR3 bases are TGCGCCAGCTCCAGTGGCGACTCCTACAATGAGCAGTTCTTC. The chain combines TRBV5-1 with TRBJ2-1; the D is unclear. Trimming cost V 7 bases and J 0 bases, with 11 bases left between them. The germline CDR1 and CDR2 sequences are SGHRS and YFSETQ. CDR3 length equals 14 residues.

In its sample, this clonotype was seen a few times. The chain joins TRBV20-1 to TRBJ2-5, with D perhaps given as TRBD1 or TRBD2 (7 bases each). Germline V CDR1 and CDR2: DFQATT, SNEGSKA (reference sequence). This CDR3 is 17 amino acids long. With 5 bases removed from V and 5 bases from J, the gap between germline ends came to 27 bases. CDR3 coding DNA: TGCAGTGCTCGAACCCAGGGGGGGAAGGAGCTCTTTGAGACCCAGTACTTC. Translated: CSARTQGGKELFETQYF.

This clonotype has ten or more counts. The chain links TRBV7-2 to TRBJ2-7, with 10 bases matching TRBD2. Germline trimming cut 5 bases from V and 4 bases from J; bases unmatched to any gene: 5. Germline V CDR1 and CDR2: SGHTA, FQGNSA. The CDR3 spans 14 residues. DNA of the CDR3: TGTGCCAGCAGCCCGGGACTAGCGTTTTACGAGCAGTACTTC. Translation: CASSPGLAFYEQYF. Together with reference TRBV7-2 and TRBJ2-7, the CDR3 gives the full variable domain: GAGVSQSPSNKVTEKGKDVELRCDPISGHTALYWYRQSLGQGLEFLIYFQGNSAPDKSGLPSDRFSAERTGGSVSTLTIQRTQQEDSAVYLCASSPGLAFYEQYFGPGTRLTVT.

Ten or more counts support this clonotype. This chain uses TRBV6-5 with TRBJ1-4; D gene uncertain. Germline-derived CDR1 and CDR2 are MNHEY and SVGAGI. V lost 6 bases and J 5 bases, leaving 7 bases between the germline ends. The CDR3 runs to 12 residues. As DNA, the CDR3 is TGTGCCAGCAGCGGAGAGAATGAAAAACTGTTTTTT. This encodes CASSGENEKLFF.

This clonotype was recorded at least ten times. J is TRBJ2-3 and V is TRBV20-1, with 9 bases identical to TRBD1. CDR3 length: 13 residues. V was clipped by 6 bases and J by 3 bases; unmatched bases: 4. In germline, CDR1 is DFQATT, CDR2 SNEGSKA (reference sequence). The CDR3 bases are TGCAGTGCCCTTGACAGGGGGACAGATACGCAGTATTTT. Translation: CSALDRGTDTQYF.

This clonotype was seen a few times. The genes are TRBV5-1 and TRBJ2-4; maybe TRBD1 (7 bases). The ends were cut back, 0 bases at V and 9 bases at J, with 13 bases in the middle. This CDR3 comprises 14 residues. CDR1 is SGHRS and CDR2 is YFSETQ in the germline V gene. The CDR3: CASSLEGAEGIQYF. The CDR3 nucleotides are TGCGCCAGCAGCTTGGAGGGGGCGGAGGGCATTCAGTACTTC.

The sample holds many counts of this clonotype. The V and J genes are TRBV5-1 and TRBJ2-1; 7 bases align to TRBD2. Trimming removed 4 bases from V and 6 bases from J; junction bases left unmatched: 7. Germline V lookup: CDR1 SGHRS, CDR2 YFSETQ. The CDR3 contains 14 residues. DNA for the CDR3: TGCGCCAGCAGCCGGGAGGAGGGCGGCAATGAGCAGTTCTTC. Translating gives CASSREEGGNEQFF.

The genes are TRBV5-4 and TRBJ1-2, with D unclear. The CDR3 sequence is 14 residues long. The V end was cut by 0 bases, the J end by 4 bases, with 10 bases between. Germline CDR1 SGHNT, CDR2 YYREEE (reference sequence). The CDR3 protein is CASSLAVSPYGYTF. The CDR3 nucleotides read TGTGCCAGCAGCTTGGCGGTATCCCCCTATGGCTACACCTTC. The full variable domain, completed using reference TRBV5-4 and TRBJ1-2, is ETGVTQSPTHLIKTRGQQVTLRCSSQSGHNTVSWYQQALGQGPQFIFQYYREEENGRGNFPPRFSGLQFPNYSSELNVNALELDDSALYLCASSLAVSPYGYTFGSGTRLTVV.